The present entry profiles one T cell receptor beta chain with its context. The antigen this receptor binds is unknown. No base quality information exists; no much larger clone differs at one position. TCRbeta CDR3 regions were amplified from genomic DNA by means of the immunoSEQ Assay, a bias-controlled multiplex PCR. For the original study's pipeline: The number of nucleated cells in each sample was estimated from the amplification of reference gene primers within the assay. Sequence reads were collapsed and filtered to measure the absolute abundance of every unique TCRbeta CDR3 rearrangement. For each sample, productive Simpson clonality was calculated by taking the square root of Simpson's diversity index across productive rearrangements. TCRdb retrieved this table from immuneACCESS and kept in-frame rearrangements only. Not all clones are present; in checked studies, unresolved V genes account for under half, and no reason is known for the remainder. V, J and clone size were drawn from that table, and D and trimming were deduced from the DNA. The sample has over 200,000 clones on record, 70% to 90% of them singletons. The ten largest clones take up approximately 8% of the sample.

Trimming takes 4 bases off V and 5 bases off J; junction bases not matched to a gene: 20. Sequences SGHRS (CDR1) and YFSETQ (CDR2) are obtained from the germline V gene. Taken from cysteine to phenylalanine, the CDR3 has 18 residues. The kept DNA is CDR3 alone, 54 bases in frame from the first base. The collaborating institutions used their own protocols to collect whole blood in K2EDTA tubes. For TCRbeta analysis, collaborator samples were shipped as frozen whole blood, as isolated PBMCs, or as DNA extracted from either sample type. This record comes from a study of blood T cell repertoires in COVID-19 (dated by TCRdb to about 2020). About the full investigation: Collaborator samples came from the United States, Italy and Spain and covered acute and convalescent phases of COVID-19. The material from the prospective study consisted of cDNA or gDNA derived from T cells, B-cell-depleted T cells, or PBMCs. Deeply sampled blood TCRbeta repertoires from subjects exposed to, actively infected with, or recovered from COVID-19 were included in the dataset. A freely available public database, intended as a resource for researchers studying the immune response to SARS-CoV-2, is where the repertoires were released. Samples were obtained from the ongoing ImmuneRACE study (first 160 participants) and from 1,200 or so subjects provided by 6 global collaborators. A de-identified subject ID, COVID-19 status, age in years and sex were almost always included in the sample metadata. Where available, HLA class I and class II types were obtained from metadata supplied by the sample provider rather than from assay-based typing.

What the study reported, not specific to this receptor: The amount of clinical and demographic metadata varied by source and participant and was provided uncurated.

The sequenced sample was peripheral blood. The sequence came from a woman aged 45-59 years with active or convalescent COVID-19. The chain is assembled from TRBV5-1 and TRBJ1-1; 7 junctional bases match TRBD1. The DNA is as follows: TGCGCCAGCAGCCCCGAACGTTACAGGGGATCAGGATGGACTGAAGCTTTCTTT. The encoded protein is CASSPERYRGSGWTEAFF.